This TCR beta chain was recorded in a study of beta chain features in type 1 diabetes. As to this clone: The antigen is unknown.

The investigators reverse transcribed all of the isolated RNA, so they sequenced expressed TCRB transcripts. Generated by immunoSEQ multiplex PCR, the TCRdb table keeps only in-frame clones and is missing some. The table lists about 650,000 clones, around 12% of them singletons, with 0.095% to 0.15% in the top ten. Germline-derived CDR1 and CDR2 are SQVTM and ANQGSEA. The CDR3 consists of 15 residues. Overall study results and limits: Across all four CD4+ subsets, people with type 1 diabetes showed modestly shorter TCRB CDR3s.

The sequenced sample consisted of naive CD4+ T cells from blood. This rearrangement joins TRBV29-1 to TRBJ2-2; D tentatively fits TRBD1 or TRBD2 (5 bases each). This receptor was obtained from a man aged 30 to 45 with type 1 diabetes. Here the CDR3 DNA reads TGCAGTGCAACCCGGTGGCAGGGAGACACCGGGGAGCTGTTTTTT. Its translation: CSATRWQGDTGELFF.